These T cell receptor beta chains were read from a single sample in a study of blood T cell repertoires in COVID-19. Only in-frame clones appear in the TCRdb table, and some are missing; sequencing was by immunoSEQ multiplex PCR. The table includes approximately 98,000 clones, more than 65% detected once. The sample was peripheral blood. Receptor source: a woman aged 80 or older with acute or convalescent COVID-19. Both conserved end residues are part of each CDR3. A D gene is named only where the DNA matches it firmly. The size field is filled for only some rows; it gives once, few, many or a size class.

>.|TRBD1|TRBV3-1/TRBV3-2|TRBJ2-5
TGTGCCAGCAGCCGCGGGACAGGGAGGGAGACCCAGTACTTC
CASSRGTGRETQYF
>once|.|TRBV2|TRBJ1-4
TGTGCCAGCAGGACCGGAGTCGAGGGGGATGAAAAACTGTTTTTT
CASRTGVEGDEKLFF
>.|.|TRBV11-3|TRBJ1-1
TGTGCCAGCAGCCCGGGGGGTTATGGGGGAGAAGCTTTCTTT
CASSPGGYGGEAFF
>.|.|TRBV28|TRBJ1-4
TGTGCCAGCAGTTTAGAGGAAAAACTGTTTTTT
CASSLEEKLFF
>.|.|TRBV7-9|TRBJ1-1
TGTGCCAGCAGCTTAACAGGTGATAGCACTGAAGCTTTCTTT
CASSLTGDSTEAFF
>.|TRBD1|TRBV9|TRBJ1-3
TGTGCCAGCAGCCGCACAGGGGCTGGAAACACCATATATTTT
CASSRTGAGNTIYF
>.|.|TRBV7-3|TRBJ2-7
TGTGCCAGCAGCTCCCAAACCGGCGAGCAGTACTTC
CASSSQTGEQYF
>.|TRBD1|TRBV29-1|TRBJ1-2
TGCAGCGTTGGCCAGGGGGCAGACTACACCTTC
CSVGQGADYTF
>once|.|TRBV14|TRBJ2-1
TGTGCCAGCAGCCAAGTTTGGGGGGGGCCCTACAATGAGCAGTTCTTC
CASSQVWGGPYNEQFF
>.|TRBD1|TRBV5-4|TRBJ1-1
TGTGCCAGCAGGGGTACAGGGGCTGAAGCTTTCTTT
CASRGTGAEAFF
>.|TRBD2|TRBV4-2|TRBJ2-5
TGTGCCAGCAGCCAAGATGTCGGACTAGCGGGGGGGCTAGAGACCCAGTACTTC
CASSQDVGLAGGLETQYF
>.|.|TRBV2|TRBJ2-7
TGTGCCAGCAGTGATTATACCTACGAGCAGTACTTC
CASSDYTYEQYF
>.|.|TRBV18|TRBJ2-2
TGTGCCAGCTCACCACCGGTGGCGGTGAACACCGGGGAGCTGTTTTTT
CASSPPVAVNTGELFF
>.|TRBD2|TRBV6-2/TRBV6-3|TRBJ2-3
TGTGCCAGCAGCCTAGCGGGGGCCGAGGGGACAGATACGCAGTATTTT
CASSLAGAEGTDTQYF
>.|.|TRBV28|TRBJ2-5
TGTGCCAGCAGCGCCAGCGGGACATATGAGCAAGAGACCCAGTACTTC
CASSASGTYEQETQYF
>.|TRBD1|TRBV28|TRBJ1-3
TGTGCCAGCAGTTCTCGGACAGGGGGCCCTGGAAACACCATATATTTT
CASSSRTGGPGNTIYF
>.|TRBD2|TRBV19|TRBJ2-3
TGTGCCAGTAGTTTTAGCGGGGGTTCAGATACGCAGTATTTT
CASSFSGGSDTQYF
>once|TRBD1|TRBV5-6|TRBJ1-1
TGTGCCAGCAGTACTACGGGACAGGTAATCACTGAAGCTTTCTTT
CASSTTGQVITEAFF
>.|.|TRBV3-1/TRBV3-2|TRBJ1-5
TGTGCCAGCAGCCAAGGGGCAGGGGTTGGTCAGCCCCAGCATTTT
CASSQGAGVGQPQHF
>few|.|TRBV6-5|TRBJ1-4
TGTGCCAGCAGTCCAGGGACAACAACTAATGAAAAACTGTTTTTT
CASSPGTTTNEKLFF
>.|.|TRBV27|TRBJ1-5
TGTGCCAGCAGTTTGTACGCCGGGACAAGGGATAATCAGCCCCAGCATTTT
CASSLYAGTRDNQPQHF
>.|TRBD1|TRBV7-9|TRBJ1-5
TGTGCCAGCAGCGCCTACAGGGGTGAGCCCCAGCATTTT
CASSAYRGEPQHF
>.|TRBD1|TRBV3-1/TRBV3-2|TRBJ2-2
TGTGCCAGCAGCCATTCGCGGGACAGGGGTTTCGCCGGGGAGCTGTTTTTT
CASSHSRDRGFAGELFF
>.|.|TRBV11-2|TRBJ2-7
TGTGCCAGCAGCTTAGGCAGCTACGAGCAGTACTTC
CASSLGSYEQYF
>.|TRBD2|TRBV19|TRBJ2-1
TGTGCCAGTAGTCCCGGGACTATCAATGAGCAGTTCTTC
CASSPGTINEQFF
>.|TRBD1|TRBV7-8|TRBJ1-2
TGTGCCAGCAGCCAGCAACAGGGGGACTATGGCTACACCTTC
CASSQQQGDYGYTF
>.|.|TRBV29-1|TRBJ2-5
TGCAGCGTTGGGGCAGGGAAGATGGAGACCCAGTACTTC
CSVGAGKMETQYF
>few|.|TRBV6-5|TRBJ1-3
TGTGCCAGCAGACTGCCGGGTGGAAACACCATATATTTT
CASRLPGGNTIYF
>.|TRBD1|TRBV7-2|TRBJ1-2
TGTGCCAGCAGCCAAATGGGACAGACTAACTATGGCTACACCTTC
CASSQMGQTNYGYTF
>.|TRBD1|TRBV28|TRBJ1-1
TGTGCCACCTTGGACAGGGTGAACACTGAAGCTTTCTTT
CATLDRVNTEAFF
>once|.|TRBV7-2|TRBJ2-1
TGTGCCAGCAGCTCCCCCGCGGGGAGCTCCTACAATGAGCAGTTCTTC
CASSSPAGSSYNEQFF
>.|.|TRBV5-1|TRBJ1-1
TGCGCCAGCAGCTTGGCGGCGACAGGCACTGAAGCTTTCTTT
CASSLAATGTEAFF